This TCR beta chain was observed in a study of OX40 agonist ivuxolimab in advanced cancers. Study observations and caveats: With doses of 0.1 to 3.0 mg/kg, CD4+ and CD8+ blood T cells had undergone clonal expansion by week 6. Compared with CD4+, CD8+ T cells on average had more expanded clones.

Some clones are missing from TCRdb's copy, which holds only in-frame ones; the method was immunoSEQ multiplex PCR. The sample holds about 100,000 clones; 75% to 95% are singletons and the top ten take roughly 0.56%. This CDR3 spans 13 amino acids. Germline-derived CDR1 and CDR2 are SNHLY and FYNNEI. After removal of 11 bases from V and 1 base from J, the junction contained 5 bases not matched to a gene. A word on this clone: The antigen is undetermined.

The chain couples TRBV2 to TRBJ1-5, with 7 bases fitting TRBD1. The receptor was isolated from an adult with an advanced solid tumor such as melanoma, head and neck, liver or kidney cancer. The sequencing used CD4+ or CD8+ T cells sorted from blood, collected in a trial of the OX40 agonist ivuxolimab. CDR3: CAGGTESNQPQHF. The CDR3 DNA sequence: TGTGCCGGAGGGACAGAAAGCAATCAGCCCCAGCATTTT.